This TCR beta chain was captured by sequencing in a study of T-cell reconstitution after alpha-beta-depleted transplantation in children. Preparation of the TCRbeta library involved a method that used unique molecular identifiers. TCRdb reanalysed the PCR reads using MiXCR and keeps one entry per CDR3 protein. Of about 360,000 distinct CDR3 sequences listed, more than 10% are singletons. This clonotype occurred many times. CDR1 is MNHNS and CDR2 is SASEGT in the germline V gene. V lost 0 bases to trimming and J lost 4 bases, with 6 bases between them. The CDR3 length is 14 residues. J is TRBJ2-2 and V is TRBV6-1, with unresolved D. The TCR sequence derives from a human donor who donated a stem cell graft to a child with Fanconi anemia. Specimen: PBMCs, collected from the stem cell graft. This chain's CDR3 is CASSEAWATGELFF. The CDR3 bases are TGTGCCAGCAGTGAAGCCTGGGCCACCGGGGAGCTGTTTTTT.